This entry is about one TCR beta chain. This clonotype showed up just a few times. The antigen it recognizes is unknown. Base qualities are missing; no much larger clone stands one base away. The sample belongs to a study of CD8 T cells in ankylosing spondylitis (dated by TCRdb to 2015 to 2018). Some background on the complete study: The study set out to find disease-linked TCR variants by profiling T cell receptor beta repertoires in ankylosing spondylitis patients and healthy donors. The whole study cohort included under 140 healthy donors and 20 to 30 ankylosing spondylitis patients. Samples of peripheral blood were taken, and for ankylosing spondylitis patients, synovial fluid was collected as well.

Instrument on record: Illumina HiSeq 2500. Quantitative 5'-RACE with molecular barcodes was used to prepare TCR beta libraries. Regarding the original processing steps: A new computational method based on a probabilistic model of VDJ rearrangement was used to identify disease-linked TCR variants. TCRdb reworked the public reads: Q25 trimming with fastp, MiXCR clone assembly, productive beta chains retained. A single entry per CDR3 protein holds the most common genes and DNA from its merged rows. These V and J calls derive from TCRdb rather than the authors' analysis. The table for this sample lists hundreds of thousands of distinct CDR3 sequences; under 35% of them were counted only once. The ten largest clones take up 4% to 5.5% of the sample. The research as a whole found: Significant enrichment of the disease-linked clones was reported in matched synovial fluid samples from ankylosing spondylitis patients. Blood from ankylosing spondylitis patients appeared to be characterized by a TCR beta motif composed of about eight highly homologous amino acid variants. Some of the motif variants had been reported before in the synovial fluid and blood of reactive arthritis patients, a finding that suggests common disease-initiation mechanisms. The disease-linked clones had a CD8+ phenotype and were found at relatively low frequencies in peripheral blood.

Sequences SGHAT (CDR1) and FQNNGV (CDR2) are obtained from the germline V gene. The CDR3 contains 15 residues, cysteine and phenylalanine counted. The entry retains the CDR3 DNA only, 45 bases that are in frame from base 1. V is reduced by 5 bases and J by 4 bases, leaving a spacing of 15 bases between them. The sample taken for sequencing was blood, either unsorted or a sorted T cell fraction (not recorded which). The chain is made from TRBV11-2 and TRBJ2-1, with no confidently assigned D gene. The receptor comes from a male donor with ankylosing spondylitis or in good health (not recorded which). At the DNA level, the sequence is TGTGCCAGCAGCCCAAGGACCCGAGCTTACAATGAGCAGTTCTTC. It encodes CASSPRTRAYNEQFF.